This T cell receptor beta chain originates from a study of blood T cells in healthy people across ages. Findings and caveats of the study: Long-lived donors exceeded aged donors in naive CD4+ cells and diversity.

As concerns this clonotype: Its antigen is not identified.

CDR1 and CDR2 from the germline V gene are MNHEY and SMNVEV (reference sequence). The V segment lost 5 bases and the J segment 7 bases; nucleotides outside the gene matches: 9. The CDR3 is 14 residues long. A second roughly 6 to 12 cycle PCR used barcoded and J-beta primers. Each sample yielded at least 2.5 million CDR3-containing paired-end reads. TCRdb itself ran the 5' RACE reads through MiXCR, one entry per CDR3 protein. The sample consists of more than 900,000 distinct CDR3 sequences, about 23% of them appearing once. These data also featured in a second study, about T cells of mothers and their children.

This rearrangement joins TRBV27 to TRBJ2-7; 9 bases line up with TRBD1. This TCR derives from a girl aged 2-10 years in good health. The specimen was blood. CDR3 DNA sequence: TGTGCCAGCAGTAAACAGGGGGCGCGTGGGGAGCAGTACTTC. This gives the protein CASSKQGARGEQYF.